Below are 28 T cell receptor beta chains sequenced from a single sample in a study of T-cell reconstitution after alpha-beta-depleted transplantation in children. Preparation of the TCRbeta library involved a method that used unique molecular identifiers. TCRdb re-called the PCR reads through MiXCR, storing one row per CDR3 protein. Of approximately 390,000 distinct CDR3 sequences listed, 9.5% to 13% are singletons. The input for sequencing was PBMCs from the stem cell graft donor, taken from the stem cell graft. The receptors derive from a human donor who donated a stem cell graft to a child with acute myeloid leukemia.

V and J are TRBV15 and TRBJ1-2, with D possibly TRBD1 on 6 matching bases. Germline values: CDR1 LNHNV, CDR2 YYDKDF (reference sequence). CDR3 size: 14 residues. V was cut by 3 bases and J by 2 bases, with 10 bases left in between. The CDR3 region is CATSSLGANYGYTF. DNA of the CDR3: TGTGCCACCAGCAGCTTGGGGGCAAACTATGGCTACACCTTC.

This clonotype was seen a handful of times. This chain connects TRBV20-1 to TRBJ1-2, with D unclear. Germline CDR1 is DFQATT and CDR2 is SNEGSKA (reference sequence). V lost 4 bases, J lost 4 bases, and 13 bases lay in between. The CDR3 contains 13 residues. The CDR3 sequence: CSAIKASLYGYTF. As DNA, the CDR3 is TGCAGTGCTATTAAGGCAAGCCTCTATGGCTACACCTTC.

The rearrangement uses TRBV5-1 and TRBJ2-7, with 8 bases matching TRBD1. CDR1 and CDR2 (germline): SGHRS, YFSETQ. The CDR3 contains 12 residues. V trimming: 3 bases; J trimming: 11 bases; junction bases outside the gene matches: 7. The CDR3 loop reads CASSSGQGGKYF. CDR3 DNA: TGCGCCAGCAGCTCCGGACAGGGCGGAAAGTACTTC.

This clonotype has a handful of counts. The rearrangement uses TRBV5-1 and TRBJ2-3; 9 nucleotides align to TRBD2. Germline V gives CDR1 SGHRS, CDR2 YFSETQ. With 0 bases clipped from V and 0 bases from J, the junction kept 5 bases outside the gene matches. The CDR3 length is 17 residues. The DNA for the CDR3 is TGCGCCAGCAGCTTGGATTGGCGGGGGGGGAGCACAGATACGCAGTATTTT. As protein: CASSLDWRGGSTDTQYF.

This clonotype was found a few times. V and J are TRBV20-1 and TRBJ2-1, with D uncertain. The germline gives CDR1 DFQATT, CDR2 SNEGSKA (reference sequence). The CDR3 contains 10 residues. The V end was cut by 6 bases, the J end by 5 bases, with 5 bases between. CDR3 DNA sequence: TGCAGTGCCCCCCACAATGAGCAGTTCTTC. Its translation is CSAPHNEQFF.

The J gene is TRBJ1-4, the V gene TRBV14, with TRBD1 matching over 7 bases. CDR3 size: 15 residues. V lost 1 base, J lost 8 bases, and 7 bases stayed unmatched. Germline V gives CDR1 SGHDN, CDR2 FVKESK. The CDR3 region is CASSQGGDRIEKLFF. The DNA of the CDR3 is TGTGCCAGCAGCCAAGGTGGGGACAGAATAGAAAAACTGTTTTTT.

This clonotype has ten or more counts. The chain carries TRBV5-1 and TRBJ1-1; D is unresolved. This CDR3 comprises 13 residues. Germline V gene lookup returns CDR1 SGHRS and CDR2 YFSETQ. V shed 0 bases and J shed 6 bases, with 9 bases lying between them. CDR3 loop: CASSLVERAEAFF. CDR3 coding DNA: TGCGCCAGCAGCTTGGTGGAGAGGGCTGAAGCTTTCTTT.

This clonotype has only a few counts. The chain employs TRBV6-5 and TRBJ2-3; no clear D. CDR1 and CDR2 (germline): MNHEY, SVGAGI. Trimming left V 2 bases short and J 4 bases short, with 10 bases between. The CDR3 sequence is 14 residues long. The CDR3 loop reads CASSYGSGPDTQYF. The CDR3 DNA reads as TGTGCCAGCAGTTACGGGTCCGGCCCAGATACGCAGTATTTT.

The genes are TRBV7-2 and TRBJ2-1; 10 positions agree with TRBD2. Trimming took 1 base from V and 8 from J; bases not matched to a gene: 5. CDR1 is SGHTA and CDR2 is FQGNSA in the germline V gene. The CDR3 runs to 15 residues. CDR3 in amino acids: CASSLVLAGYYEQFF. The CDR3 DNA sequence: TGTGCCAGCAGCTTAGTACTAGCGGGATATTATGAGCAGTTCTTC.

The chain links TRBV27 to TRBJ2-1, with 9 bases lining up with TRBD1. V dropped 6 bases and J dropped 10; count of bases not matched to a gene: 13. Looked up from germline, CDR1 is MNHEY and CDR2 is SMNVEV (reference sequence). The CDR3 covers 15 residues. The CDR3 reads CASSPPGTGLREQFF. The CDR3 DNA follows: TGTGCCAGCAGCCCCCCCGGGACAGGGTTACGCGAGCAGTTCTTC.

The V call is TRBV20-1, the J call TRBJ2-1; D is possibly TRBD1 or TRBD2 (6 bases each). V dropped 6 bases and J dropped 9 bases, with 21 bases sitting between them. Looked up from germline, CDR1 is DFQATT and CDR2 is SNEGSKA (reference sequence). CDR3 length: 14 amino acids. The CDR3 spells CSAQRGAPATEQFF. DNA for the CDR3: TGCAGTGCCCAGAGGGGGGCCCCGGCTACTGAGCAGTTCTTC.

This clonotype was recorded many times. V is TRBV27 and J is TRBJ1-2; D remains ambiguous. The germline V gene encodes CDR1 MNHEY and CDR2 SMNVEV (reference sequence). This CDR3 comprises 12 residues. V lost 6 bases and J lost 10, with 15 bases in between. CDR3 loop: CASSHRTGHYTF. The DNA for the CDR3 is TGTGCCAGCAGCCATAGGACGGGCCACTACACCTTC.

The chain employs TRBV27 and TRBJ2-3, with D perhaps matching TRBD1 (6 bases). CDR1 and CDR2 from the germline V gene are MNHEY and SMNVEV (reference sequence). Trimming shortened V by 4 bases and J by 2 bases, and 16 bases separated the two germline ends. This CDR3 is 16 amino acids long. The CDR3 spells CASSWGPGDSTDTQYF. The CDR3 DNA sequence: TGTGCCAGCAGTTGGGGGCCAGGGGATTCCACAGATACGCAGTATTTT.

The rearrangement links TRBV15 to TRBJ2-7; a possible D gene is TRBD1 (6 bases). Germline assignment: CDR1 LNHNV and CDR2 YYDKDF (reference sequence). With 0 bases removed from V and 7 bases from J, the gap between germline ends came to 16 bases. This CDR3 spans 15 amino acids. CDR3 region: CATSRDPLAGDEQYF. CDR3 in DNA: TGTGCCACCAGCAGAGATCCCCTCGCAGGGGATGAGCAGTACTTC.

This clonotype was counted at least ten times. This sequence joins TRBV10-3 and TRBJ2-3, with D possibly being TRBD1 (5 bases). V gave up 3 bases and J gave up 0 bases, with 7 bases separating them. Germline V gene data show CDR1 as ENHRY and CDR2 as SYGVKD. The CDR3 contains 14 residues. The CDR3 region is CAISEGHSTDTQYF. CDR3 sequence (DNA): TGTGCCATCAGTGAAGGACATAGCACAGATACGCAGTATTTT.

V is TRBV5-5 and J is TRBJ2-1, with TRBD1 as a possible D gene (5 bases). Per germline, CDR1 SGHKS and CDR2 YYEKEE (reference sequence). This CDR3 is 13 amino acids long. V gave up 4 bases and J gave up 12 bases, with 17 bases separating them. The CDR3 loop is CASSIDRSTVQFF. As DNA, the CDR3 is TGTGCCAGCAGCATAGACAGATCAACGGTGCAGTTCTTC.

This clonotype has ten or more counts. The chain couples TRBV20-1 to TRBJ2-7; TRBD2 aligns across 8 bases. CDR3 length: 13 amino acids. The V gene end was trimmed by 0 bases and the J gene end by 4 bases; junction bases not matched to a gene: 2. Germline V lookup: CDR1 DFQATT, CDR2 SNEGSKA (reference sequence). The CDR3 nucleotides read TGCAGTGCTAGAGAAGCTAGCGGGTACGAGCAGTACTTC. It translates to CSAREASGYEQYF.

This clonotype was seen more than once but under ten times. The J gene is TRBJ2-3, the V gene TRBV14; 9 bases fit TRBD2. The CDR3 totals 18 residues. V lost 2 bases and J lost 0; bases outside the gene matches: 9. Germline CDR1 and CDR2: SGHDN and FVKESK. The CDR3 sequence is CASSQPSGINPSTDTQYF. CDR3 nucleotide sequence: TGTGCCAGCAGCCAACCTAGCGGGATAAACCCTAGCACAGATACGCAGTATTTT.

J is TRBJ1-2 and V is TRBV7-2, with 7 nucleotides matching TRBD1. J gave up 6 bases and V 1 base, and 8 bases lay outside the gene matches. The CDR3 is made up of 15 amino acids. CDR1 is SGHTA and CDR2 is FQGNSA in the germline V gene. CDR3 nucleotide sequence: TGTGCCAGCAGCTTAGTATTAACAGGGGCCCATGGCTACACCTTC. It translates to CASSLVLTGAHGYTF.

The chain recombines TRBV20-1 with TRBJ2-2; a weak D match, TRBD2 (5 bases). V lost 3 bases, J lost 5 bases, and 13 bases lay in between. The CDR3 runs to 14 residues. Germline V gene lookup returns CDR1 DFQATT and CDR2 SNEGSKA (reference sequence). CDR3 amino acids: CSASFSSGTGELFF. Written as DNA, the CDR3 is TGCAGTGCTAGCTTTTCGTCGGGGACCGGGGAGCTGTTTTTT.

Concerning this clonotype itself: This may come from a read error, since a much larger clone is one base off. This chain joins TRBV12-3 or TRBV12-4 and TRBJ2-5; D remains unclear. CDR3 length: 14 residues. Trimming took 2 bases from V and 0 from J, leaving 7 bases between them. Here the CDR3 DNA reads TGTGCCAGCAGTTTATACGGAGACCAAGAGACCCAGTACTTC. Translation: CASSLYGDQETQYF.

This clonotype was picked up many times. The chain combines TRBV20-1 with TRBJ2-7; perhaps TRBD2 as D (6 bases). Trimming left V 2 bases short and J 3 bases short, with 11 bases between. CDR3 length: 13 residues. Germline-derived CDR1 and CDR2 are DFQATT and SNEGSKA (reference sequence). DNA of the CDR3: TGCAGTGCTAGATGGGACTCCATCTACGAGCAGTACTTC. Encoded protein: CSARWDSIYEQYF.

This clonotype appeared many times. The gene calls are TRBV29-1 and TRBJ2-5; no definite D call. The ends were cut back, 7 bases at V and 1 base at J, with 10 bases in the middle. The CDR3 runs 12 residues. Germline assignment: CDR1 SQVTM and CDR2 ANQGSEA. The chain's CDR3 is CSATGFQETQYF. CDR3 in DNA: TGCAGCGCGACCGGGTTCCAAGAGACCCAGTACTTC.

This clonotype appeared many times. V gene TRBV7-9 combines with J gene TRBJ1-3; the D gene is possibly TRBD1 (6 bases). Germline CDR1 and CDR2: SEHNR and FQNEAQ (reference sequence). This CDR3 spans 14 amino acids. Trimming left V 4 bases short and J 0 bases short, with 7 bases between. Written as DNA, the CDR3 is TGTGCCAGCAGCTCAGGGGCCTCTGGAAACACCATATATTTT. It specifies CASSSGASGNTIYF.

This clonotype has ten or more counts. This sequence joins TRBV7-8 and TRBJ1-1; possibly TRBD1 for D (5 bases). The V end was cut by 5 bases, the J end by 2 bases, with 9 bases between. Germline CDR1 is SGHVS and CDR2 is FQNEAQ. There are 13 residues in the CDR3. The CDR3 here is CASSRGSNTEAFF. In DNA, the CDR3 is TGTGCCAGCAGCAGGGGCTCTAACACTGAAGCTTTCTTT.

This chain joins TRBV3-1 and TRBJ2-7; 7 bases align to TRBD2. CDR1 and CDR2 from the germline V gene are LGHDT and YNNKEL (reference sequence). The CDR3 has 18 residues. V was pared by 0 bases and J by 4 bases, with 15 bases of the junction left unmatched. The chain's CDR3 is CASSQDLRTLSSGYEQYF. CDR3 bases: TGTGCCAGCAGCCAAGATCTCCGAACGTTGAGTAGCGGGTACGAGCAGTACTTC.

V and J are TRBV11-2 and TRBJ1-6, with 7 positions matching TRBD1. The germline gives CDR1 SGHAT, CDR2 FQNNGV. The CDR3 totals 14 residues. The V gene end was trimmed by 2 bases and the J gene end by 10 bases; junction bases not matched to a gene: 5. CDR3 loop: CASSLKGARSPLHF. The CDR3 DNA follows: TGTGCCAGCAGCTTAAAGGGGGCTAGGTCACCCCTCCACTTT.

This clonotype was recorded a few times. J is TRBJ2-5 and V is TRBV5-6; weak D call: TRBD1 (5 bases). The V gene lost 3 bases and the J gene lost 4 bases, with 10 bases spanning the gap. This CDR3 has 13 amino acids. Germline V gene sequence: CDR1 SGHDT, CDR2 YYEEEE. CDR3 amino acids: CASSSDTTETQYF. The CDR3 DNA is TGTGCCAGCAGCTCGGACACAACAGAGACCCAGTACTTC.